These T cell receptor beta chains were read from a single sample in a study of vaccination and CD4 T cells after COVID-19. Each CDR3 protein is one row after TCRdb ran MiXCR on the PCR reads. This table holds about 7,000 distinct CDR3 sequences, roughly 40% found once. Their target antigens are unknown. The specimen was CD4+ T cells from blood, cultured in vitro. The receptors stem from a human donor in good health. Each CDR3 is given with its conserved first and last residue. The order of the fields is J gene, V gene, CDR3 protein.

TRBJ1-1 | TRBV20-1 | CSALGRGVHLNTEAFF
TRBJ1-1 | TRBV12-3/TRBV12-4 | CASSRSANTEAFF
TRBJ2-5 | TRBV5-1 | CASSSQETQYF
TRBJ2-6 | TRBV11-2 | CASSFRGSGANVLTF
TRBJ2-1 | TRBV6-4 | CATHIAPNLGQFF
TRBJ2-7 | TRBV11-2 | CASSLDRYEQYF
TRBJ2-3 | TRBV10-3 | CAISVSGGTDTQYF
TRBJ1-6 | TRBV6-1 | CASRFSTLLGSYNSPLHF
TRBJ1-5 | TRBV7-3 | CASSEGPHQPQHF
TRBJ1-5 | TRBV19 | CASSIEGSGNNQPQHF
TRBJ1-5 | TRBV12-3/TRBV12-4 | CASSSDRVGF
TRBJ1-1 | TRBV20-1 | CSAPAWYTEAFF
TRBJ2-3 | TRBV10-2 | CASSGGVSTDTQYF
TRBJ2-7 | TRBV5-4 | CASSSPTGSSYEQYF
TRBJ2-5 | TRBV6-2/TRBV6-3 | CASSRTGEETQYF
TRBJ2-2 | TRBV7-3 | CASSPTLFVGSGELFF
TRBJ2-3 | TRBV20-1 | CSAPNPLAGVTDTQYF
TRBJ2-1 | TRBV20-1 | CSARGLDSSYNEQFF
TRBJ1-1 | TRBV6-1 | CAASRQPNPNTEAFF
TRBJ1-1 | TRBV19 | CASSIDQRGTKAFF
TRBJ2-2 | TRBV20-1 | CSAQGLAGGQGRNTGELFF
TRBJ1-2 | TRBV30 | CAWRSSGYGYTF
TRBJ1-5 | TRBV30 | CAWSVGAHSNQPQHF
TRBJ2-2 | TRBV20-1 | CAPTSGGSYNTGELFF
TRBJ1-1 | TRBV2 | CASSERGTEAFF
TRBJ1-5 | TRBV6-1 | CAIRNRDRPNQPQHF
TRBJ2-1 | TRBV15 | CATSALTGTGSGEQFF
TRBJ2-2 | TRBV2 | CASRQGYTGELFF
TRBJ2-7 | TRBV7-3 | CASSYDGLAEQYF
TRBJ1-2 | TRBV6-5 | CASSYSLTGGYGYTF
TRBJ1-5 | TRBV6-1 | CASSPAGSHQHF
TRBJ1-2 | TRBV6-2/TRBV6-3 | CASSPGPYGYTF
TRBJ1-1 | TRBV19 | CASSLQVIHTEAFF
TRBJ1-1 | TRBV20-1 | CSARDQGGLGTEAFF
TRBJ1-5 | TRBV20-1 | CSASSGQGARGIQPQHF
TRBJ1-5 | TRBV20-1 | CSARAWGGDQPQHF
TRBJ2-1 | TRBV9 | CASSWGAGLTDEQFF
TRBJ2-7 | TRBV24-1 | CATSDPRAGNEQYF
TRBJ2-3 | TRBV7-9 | CASSLGPGGPTDTQYF
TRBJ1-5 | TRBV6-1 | CASSEYETGGQPQHF
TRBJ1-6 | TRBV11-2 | CASSLDQRGWDSPLHF
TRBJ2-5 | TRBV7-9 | CASSRGFAETQYF
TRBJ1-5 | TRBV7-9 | CASSLGQSNQPQHF
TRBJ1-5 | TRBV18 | CASSPGARGEPQHF
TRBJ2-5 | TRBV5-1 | CASSPSGATETQYF
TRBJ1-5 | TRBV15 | CATSSLGHPDQPQHF
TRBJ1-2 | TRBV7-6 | CASSGTGTGGYTF
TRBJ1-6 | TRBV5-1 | CASSFRGNSPLHF
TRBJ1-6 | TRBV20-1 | CSARDFQGVGSYNSPLHF
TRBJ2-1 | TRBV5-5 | CASSFGTGLREPKFF
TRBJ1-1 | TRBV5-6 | CASSGTGANTEAFF
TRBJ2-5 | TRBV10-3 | CAISSGGAAETQYF
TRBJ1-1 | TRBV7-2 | CASSFGPFLSPDTEAFF
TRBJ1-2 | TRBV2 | CASSEGGSNGYTF
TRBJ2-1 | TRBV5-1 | CASSLALLGDEQFF